This T cell receptor beta chain stems from a study of T cell repertoires in cytomegalovirus infection. Study-wide background: From public TCR beta signatures came an indication of both CMV infection and matching HLA type.

TCRdb passed the reads through MiXCR, listing each CDR3 protein once. The sample has 200,000 or so distinct CDR3 sequences, about 21% seen once. As to this clonotype: Its antigen is unidentified. At one of its ends the junction is not consistent with the germline gene, which may arise from a read error.

The CDR3 extends over 15 amino acids. The V gene's germline CDR1 is GTSNPN and CDR2 SVGIG (reference sequence). General observations from the study: Predominance within the ex vivo response was attributable to HLA-C-restricted CMV-specific TCR beta clonotypes. Using cumulative public TCR beta family frequency, the authors identified those who carried CMV together with the relevant HLA.

The sequencing sample was made of PBMCs. This clonotype originated in a human donor in good health (CMV status not recorded). Some clones in this sample may be carry-over from other donors' samples. The chain recombines TRBV30 with TRBJ2-4; no reliable D call. CDR3 residues: CAWSRPHIAKNIHYF. DNA of the CDR3: TGTGCCTGGAGCAGGCCGCACATAGCCAAAAACATTCATTACTTC. Using reference TRBV30 and TRBJ2-4 for the parts outside the CDR3, the full variable domain is SQTIHQWPATLVQPVGSPLSLECTVEGTSNPNLYWYRQAAGRGLQLLFYSVGIGQISSEVPQNLSASRPQDRQFILSSKKLLLSDSGFYLCAWSRPHIAKNIHYFGAGTRLSVL.